The entry below gives a single TCR beta chain sequence along with its context. As yet, its antigen is unknown. This sample is part of a study of T cell clones after liver transplantation. Turning to the study itself: Three of eight recipients were HCV-positive; others had non-autoimmune, non-viral indications. Whole-study results and caveats: Circulating graft-donor-reactive CD4 TCRbeta sequences fell significantly post-transplant in 5 of 8 subjects.

Germline V gives CDR1 MNHNS, CDR2 SASEGT. The V end lost 6 bases, the J end lost 0 bases, and 8 bases lay between the germline ends. The CDR3 is 13 residues long. The repertoire was sequenced with immunoSEQ multiplex PCR; TCRdb's copy has only in-frame clones and lacks some. Of 45,000 to 60,000 clones listed, approximately 88% are singletons. Source: CD4+ T cells from blood, taken before liver transplant. The TCR comes from a human donor who received a liver transplant. The rearrangement joins TRBV6-1 to TRBJ1-2; no clear D. The CDR3 DNA is TGTGCCAGCAGCCTACAACCTAACTATGGCTACACCTTC. Protein sequence: CASSLQPNYGYTF.